Below, 30 T cell receptor beta chains from the same sample are listed, as sequenced in a study of spatial heterogeneity in lung cancer. TCRdb re-called the 5' RACE reads through MiXCR, storing one row per CDR3 protein. Of around 89,000 distinct CDR3 sequences detected, approximately 12% appear once; the ten largest clones hold about 38%. Time point: sample taken at primary tumor resection. Sequenced here: PBMCs, sampled at surgery. All receptors come from a male donor with early-stage non-small cell lung cancer.

V gene TRBV10-3 combines with J gene TRBJ2-3; possible D gene TRBD2, 8 bases. The length of the CDR3 is 19 residues. Germline CDR1 reads ENHRY; CDR2 reads SYGVKD. V lost 8 bases and J 0 bases, leaving 27 bases between the germline ends. In nucleotides, the CDR3 is TGTGCCATCTCCTTGCGGGGGGACAGAGGGACCACTAGCACAGATACGCAGTATTTT. Translated, it gives CAISLRGDRGTTSTDTQYF.

Only a few counts were recorded for this clonotype. The CDR3 region has the DNA TGCGCCAGCAGCCAAGACAACCGGGGGGGCGGTTTAGATACGCAGTATTTT. Translated, it gives CASSQDNRGGGLDTQYF. The V gene is TRBV4-3, the J gene TRBJ2-3; 8 nucleotides align to TRBD2. V lost 0 bases, J lost 5 bases, and 10 bases stayed unmatched. The CDR3 loop spans 17 amino acids. Germline V gives CDR1 LGHNA, CDR2 YSLEER.

This clonotype was counted at least ten times. The chain couples TRBV5-6 to TRBJ2-7; 11 bases are a match to TRBD1. This CDR3 spans 16 amino acids. Germline V gene lookup returns CDR1 SGHDT and CDR2 YYEEEE. V was pared by 0 bases and J by 3 bases, with 5 bases of the junction left unmatched. Here the CDR3 DNA reads TGTGCCAGCAGCTTGGGAGGGACAGGGGGTCTCTACGAGCAGTACTTC. Its protein is CASSLGGTGGLYEQYF.

This clonotype occurred a few times. The gene calls are TRBV7-2 and TRBJ1-3; possible D gene TRBD1, 5 bases. V gave up 7 bases and J gave up 0 bases, with 16 bases separating them. The CDR3 has 16 residues. From germline, CDR1 is SGHTA and CDR2 FQGNSA. The CDR3: CASNSLGQGSGNTIYF. The CDR3 bases are TGTGCCAGCAACTCCCTCGGGCAGGGCTCTGGAAACACCATATATTTT.

This chain links TRBV20-1 with TRBJ2-7; D may correspond to TRBD1 or TRBD2 (6 bases each). Trimming pared 1 base from V and 2 bases from J, leaving 12 bases between. Germline-derived CDR1 and CDR2 are DFQATT and SNEGSKA (reference sequence). The CDR3 totals 14 residues. In DNA, the CDR3 is TGCAGTGCTAGAGGCAACCGGGGGCCCTACGAGCAGTACTTC. As protein: CSARGNRGPYEQYF.

The J gene is TRBJ2-1, the V gene TRBV7-8; D is ambiguous. The V gene lost 2 bases and the J gene lost 7 bases, with 6 bases spanning the gap. The CDR3 totals 12 residues. Germline V gives CDR1 SGHVS, CDR2 FQNEAQ. The CDR3 nucleotides are TGTGCCAGCAGCTTAATGGGGAATGAGCAGTTCTTC. It translates to CASSLMGNEQFF. Drawing the rest from reference TRBV7-8 and TRBJ2-1, the complete variable domain is GAGVSQSPRYKVAKRGQDVALRCDPISGHVSLFWYQQALGQGPEFLTYFQNEAQLDKSGLPSDRFFAERPEGSVSTLKIQRTQQEDSAVYLCASSLMGNEQFFGPGTRLTVL.

The V gene is TRBV7-2, the J gene TRBJ2-3; 8 nucleotides match TRBD2. Germline values: CDR1 SGHTA, CDR2 FQGNSA. Unmatched junction bases numbered 9, after V lost 5 bases and J lost 5 bases. CDR3 size: 15 residues. CDR3 sequence (DNA): TGTGCCAGCAGCGCAGGGAGTAGCGGGATAGATACGCAGTATTTT. Encoded protein: CASSAGSSGIDTQYF.

The CDR3 region is CASSSPISYEQFF. The CDR3 DNA follows: TGTGCCAGCAGTTCCCCGATCAGCTATGAGCAGTTCTTC. The chain carries TRBV28 and TRBJ2-1, with no clear D. CDR1 is MDHEN and CDR2 is SYDVKM in the germline V gene. The CDR3 spans 13 residues. V dropped 4 bases and J dropped 8 bases, with 12 bases sitting between them.

The V call is TRBV10-3, the J call TRBJ1-1; 7 bases align to TRBD1. Trimming removed 7 bases from V and 3 bases from J; junction bases left unmatched: 2. Germline V gives CDR1 ENHRY, CDR2 SYGVKD. The CDR3 is 12 residues long. In DNA form, the CDR3 reads TGTGCCATCAACCAGGGGGACACTGAAGCTTTCTTT. Translated: CAINQGDTEAFF.

This clonotype was found a few times. The chain uses TRBV28 and TRBJ1-5, with TRBD1 matching 7 bases. Germline CDR1 reads MDHEN; CDR2 reads SYDVKM. This CDR3 contains 16 residues. Trimming at V came to 6 bases and at J to 6 bases, leaving 14 bases not matched to a gene. Written as DNA, the CDR3 is TGTGCCAGCAGCCGCCCCGACAGGGCTCCCAGTCAGCCCCAGCATTTT. Translated, it gives CASSRPDRAPSQPQHF.

This clonotype was observed a handful of times. The chain recombines TRBV20-1 with TRBJ2-7; tentatively, D is TRBD1 (6 bases). Germline loops: CDR1 DFQATT, CDR2 SNEGSKA (reference sequence). The CDR3 totals 13 residues. V lost 6 bases and J lost 1, with 13 bases in between. The CDR3 loop reads CSAPNRASYEQYF. The CDR3 nucleotides are TGCAGTGCGCCAAACAGGGCTTCCTACGAGCAGTACTTC.

This clonotype was counted only a few times. This rearrangement joins TRBV27 to TRBJ2-2, with TRBD2 identical over 9 bases. The CDR3 loop spans 16 amino acids. Germline V lookup: CDR1 MNHEY, CDR2 SMNVEV (reference sequence). The trim removed 5 bases at V and 4 bases at J, leaving 8 bases unmatched. CDR3 nucleotide sequence: TGTGCCAGCAGTCCCATAGCGGGGGACTCCACCGGGGAGCTGTTTTTT. Protein: CASSPIAGDSTGELFF.

This clonotype has a handful of counts. The chain couples TRBV10-3 to TRBJ2-7; D may be TRBD2 (6 bases). V lost 4 bases and J lost 2, with 6 bases in between. The CDR3 loop spans 12 amino acids. CDR1 is ENHRY, CDR2 SYGVKD, per germline. This CDR3 is CAISGRAYEQYF. The DNA of the CDR3 is TGTGCCATCAGTGGGAGGGCCTACGAGCAGTACTTC.

In its sample, this clonotype was seen a few times. The J gene is TRBJ1-5, the V gene TRBV6-2 or TRBV6-3; 8 bases line up with TRBD1. The V gene's germline CDR1 is MNHEY and CDR2 SVGEGT. The CDR3 is 14 residues long. The junction had 5 bases not matched to a gene; V was cut back by 6 bases and J by 4 bases. For the CDR3, the DNA is TGTGCCAGCAGACCAGGGGGCGCGAATCAGCCCCAGCATTTT. Its protein product is CASRPGGANQPQHF.

The gene calls are TRBV7-2 and TRBJ1-4, with 8 bases that match TRBD1. The V and J ends lost 4 bases and 6 bases, in that order; junction bases with no gene match: 7. Germline CDR1 is SGHTA and CDR2 is FQGNSA. This CDR3 is built from 15 residues. This CDR3 reads CASSWAGGADEKLFF. In nucleotides, the CDR3 is TGTGCCAGCAGCTGGGCAGGGGGCGCGGATGAAAAACTGTTTTTT.

The CDR3 nucleotides read TGTGCCACCTCCGGGACAGGGCACTACAATGAGCAGTTCTTC. This sequence encodes CATSGTGHYNEQFF. The genes are TRBV28 and TRBJ2-1, with 9 bases fitting TRBD1. The CDR3 has 14 amino acids. With V trimmed by 10 bases and J by 3 bases, 7 bases remained unmatched. Germline V lookup: CDR1 MDHEN, CDR2 SYDVKM. Filled out from reference TRBV28 and TRBJ2-1, the complete variable domain reads DVKVTQSSRYLVKRTGEKVFLECVQDMDHENMFWYRQDPGLGLRLIYFSYDVKMKEKGDIPEGYSVSREKKERFSLILESASTNQTSMYLCATSGTGHYNEQFFGPGTRLTVL.

This clonotype has a count of ten or more. This sequence joins TRBV27 and TRBJ1-1; D is unresolved. The germline V gene encodes CDR1 MNHEY and CDR2 SMNVEV (reference sequence). The CDR3 consists of 14 residues. V lost 0 bases and J 1 base, leaving 6 bases between the germline ends. The CDR3 coding sequence is TGTGCCAGCAGTTTATCGTGGGCGAACACTGAAGCTTTCTTT. Translation gives CASSLSWANTEAFF.

V usage is TRBV7-8 and J usage is TRBJ2-7; a weak D match, TRBD1 (5 bases). Germline loops: CDR1 SGHVS, CDR2 FQNEAQ. The CDR3 sequence is 20 residues long. Trimming took off 7 bases at V and 0 bases at J, with 31 bases between the two ends. As DNA, the CDR3 is TGTGCCAGCACACAGCTTAGGCGCGGTGTCGGTGGGCAGGGCTCCTACGAGCAGTACTTC. This codes for CASTQLRRGVGGQGSYEQYF.

The chain recombines TRBV24-1 with TRBJ2-2; D is perhaps TRBD1 or TRBD2 (5 bases each). The CDR3 is made up of 17 amino acids. Trimming pared 4 bases from V and 6 bases from J, leaving 20 bases between. Germline loops: CDR1 KGHDR, CDR2 SFDVKD. CDR3 region: CATSELPLGTAAGELFF. CDR3 sequence (DNA): TGTGCCACCAGTGAACTACCCCTCGGGACGGCGGCCGGGGAGCTGTTTTTT.

The J gene is TRBJ2-5, the V gene TRBV10-3, with D maybe TRBD2 (5 bases). The CDR3 contains 11 residues. V was trimmed by 8 bases and J by 5 bases, leaving 9 bases between them. CDR1 is ENHRY, CDR2 SYGVKD, per germline. The CDR3 nucleotides read TGTGCCATCGGAGGAAGGGAGACCCAGTACTTC. It yields the protein CAIGGRETQYF.

The V and J genes are TRBV5-1 and TRBJ2-2; 9 bases fit TRBD1. Unmatched junction bases numbered 7, after V lost 7 bases and J lost 6 bases. This CDR3 has 14 residues. The germline gives CDR1 SGHRS, CDR2 YFSETQ. The CDR3 here is CASAGDREAGELFF. The CDR3 nucleotides read TGCGCCAGCGCCGGGGACAGGGAAGCCGGGGAGCTGTTTTTT.

This clonotype was seen only a few times. This sequence joins TRBV6-6 and TRBJ1-4, with D maybe TRBD1 (5 bases). Deletions cut 5 bases from V and 0 bases from J, with 22 bases between. Germline CDR1 MNHNY, CDR2 SVGAGI (reference sequence). This CDR3 has 19 residues. The DNA of the CDR3 is TGTGCCAGCAGTAAACCCAGGGATCCCTCAGCAGCAACTAATGAAAAACTGTTTTTT. This translates into CASSKPRDPSAATNEKLFF.

This clonotype was observed a few times. The gene calls are TRBV24-1 and TRBJ1-4; no clear D. The CDR3 consists of 20 residues. Germline lookup yields CDR1 KGHDR and CDR2 SFDVKD. The V and J ends lost 3 bases and 4 bases respectively, with 26 bases between them. Here the CDR3 reads CATSDPPTYETGHINEKLFF. The CDR3 coding sequence is TGTGCCACCAGTGATCCTCCGACCTACGAAACTGGCCACATTAATGAAAAACTGTTTTTT.

Only a few counts were recorded for this clonotype. The genes are TRBV7-2 and TRBJ1-4; D gene ambiguous. V lost 1 base and J lost 8, with 8 bases in between. CDR3 length equals 13 residues. CDR1 is SGHTA and CDR2 is FQGNSA in the germline V gene. The CDR3 coding sequence is TGTGCCAGCAGCTTAGTTAGTGGGGAAAAACTGTTTTTT. Translated: CASSLVSGEKLFF.

The V gene is TRBV6-5, the J gene TRBJ1-4, with D perhaps TRBD1 (6 bases). This CDR3 is 15 amino acids long. Germline CDR1 and CDR2: MNHEY and SVGAGI. Deletions cut 2 bases from V and 6 bases from J, with 13 bases between. The chain's CDR3 is CASSYGGAPDEKLFF. The CDR3 DNA is TGTGCCAGCAGTTACGGGGGGGCGCCGGATGAAAAACTGTTTTTT.

In its sample, this clonotype was seen many times. The chain uses TRBV29-1 and TRBJ2-1; D uncertain. CDR3 size: 13 residues. Germline assignment: CDR1 SQVTM and CDR2 ANQGSEA. Between the trimmed V and J ends, which lost 6 bases and 2 bases, there was a span of 11 bases. As DNA, the CDR3 is TGCAGCGTGGTCCCAGGTCCCTACAATGAGCAGTTCTTC. This codes for CSVVPGPYNEQFF.

This clonotype was observed a handful of times. The chain couples TRBV5-1 to TRBJ2-5; D possibly corresponds to TRBD2 (6 bases). Trimming took 4 bases from V and 2 from J, leaving 12 bases between them. The CDR3 has 14 amino acids. Germline assignment: CDR1 SGHRS and CDR2 YFSETQ. The CDR3 here is CASSIGTSQETQYF. The CDR3 nucleotides read TGCGCCAGCAGCATAGGGACTTCACAAGAGACCCAGTACTTC.

The J gene is TRBJ1-2, the V gene TRBV27; TRBD1 matches at 8 bases. Germline V gene lookup returns CDR1 MNHEY and CDR2 SMNVEV (reference sequence). The CDR3 consists of 15 residues. The V and J ends lost 4 bases and 4 bases, in that order; junction bases with no gene match: 8. The CDR3 reads CASSSFPTGVYGYTF. CDR3 DNA sequence: TGTGCCAGCAGTTCTTTCCCGACAGGGGTCTATGGCTACACCTTC.

The chain links TRBV20-1 to TRBJ1-4, with D perhaps TRBD1 (5 bases). Germline lookup yields CDR1 DFQATT and CDR2 SNEGSKA (reference sequence). The CDR3 is made up of 14 amino acids. Trimming stripped 1 base from V and 4 bases from J, with 10 bases between. The CDR3 loop reads CSARANRLNEKLFF. Here the CDR3 DNA reads TGCAGTGCTAGAGCTAACAGGCTTAATGAAAAACTGTTTTTT.

This clonotype was seen a few times. The chain links TRBV30 to TRBJ2-3; 9 positions match TRBD1. This CDR3 has 13 amino acids. Trimming took 7 bases from V and 4 from J; bases not matched to a gene: 6. The germline CDR1 and CDR2 sequences are GTSNPN and SVGIG (reference sequence). Here the CDR3 reads CALGQGGPDTQYF. The CDR3 DNA follows: TGTGCCTTGGGACAGGGTGGGCCAGATACGCAGTATTTT. The entire variable domain, with the rest obtained from reference TRBV30 and TRBJ2-3, is as follows: SQTIHQWPATLVQPVGSPLSLECTVEGTSNPNLYWYRQAAGRGLQLLFYSVGIGQISSEVPQNLSASRPQDRQFILSSKKLLLSDSGFYLCALGQGGPDTQYFGPGTRLTVL.